This T cell receptor (beta chain) was sequenced for a study of cytomegalovirus exposure and HLA in healthy donors. Study background: Most donors, around 81% of more than 300 genotyped, fell in the Caucasian-associated ancestry cluster. Study-wide points: In a later analysis, HLA-C alleles had the fewest associated TCRs, DRB1 alleles the most. Sequencing depth across donors, presence/absence analyses assumed, was roughly uniform.

Regarding this clone: Its antigen remains unknown.

Trimming removed 0 bases at V and 4 bases at J, with 10 bases between. Germline V lookup: CDR1 MNHEY, CDR2 SVGAGI. The CDR3 length is 15 residues. It was with 60 Vbeta and 13 Jbeta primers that the PCR ran. This table comes from immunoSEQ multiplex PCR, and its TCRdb copy is limited to in-frame clones, with some not included. This sample has 150,000 or so clones, with almost 80% found just once. The sequence came from a man aged 50-60 years in good health and CMV-seropositive. Sample: PBMCs. The V and J genes are TRBV6-5 and TRBJ1-5; D might be TRBD1 (5 bases). The CDR3 nucleotides are TGTGCCAGCAGTTACTCGGGTTCAGGGAATCAGCCCCAGCATTTT. Its translation is CASSYSGSGNQPQHF.